What follows are 4 T cell receptor beta chains derived from one specimen sequenced in a study of blood T cells in healthy people across ages. A second PCR of 7 to 11 cycles used a sample-barcoded 5' primer and a J-beta primer mix. Via MiXCR, TCRdb re-called the 5' RACE reads, giving one row per CDR3 protein. The repertoire holds about 800,000 distinct CDR3 sequences, roughly 25% seen once, with approximately 4% in the top ten. This sample was shared with a second study, whose subject was T cells of mothers and their children.

The sequenced sample was blood. The receptors originated from a boy younger than 18 in good health.

In this sample, this clonotype turned up a few times. This chain uses TRBV6-1 with TRBJ1-6; 10 nucleotides line up with TRBD1. The CDR3 is 18 residues long. The V gene end was trimmed by 6 bases and the J gene end by 6 bases; junction bases not matched to a gene: 14. Germline CDR1 MNHNS, CDR2 SASEGT. The CDR3 here is CASSLAGDRGLVNSPLHF. The CDR3 DNA is TGTGCCAGCAGCCTCGCGGGAGACAGGGGGCTTGTTAATTCACCCCTCCACTTT.

This rearrangement joins TRBV28 to TRBJ2-4, with TRBD2 matching 7 bases. The V gene's germline CDR1 is MDHEN and CDR2 SYDVKM. The CDR3 length is 14 residues. Unmatched junction bases numbered 9, after V lost 7 bases and J lost 6 bases. Here the CDR3 reads CASTQAGTTNIQYF. The CDR3 bases are TGTGCCAGCACCCAAGCGGGGACTACAAACATTCAGTACTTC.

The chain carries TRBV4-3 and TRBJ2-2, with D possibly being TRBD1 or TRBD2 (5 bases each). Germline assignment: CDR1 LGHNA and CDR2 YSLEER. Deletions cut 2 bases from V and 4 bases from J, with 14 bases between. The CDR3 is 16 amino acids. CDR3 in amino acids: CASSQPISGTTGELFF. In DNA, the CDR3 is TGCGCCAGCAGCCAACCAATATCGGGGACCACCGGGGAGCTGTTTTTT.

In its sample, this clonotype was seen a few times. The chain couples TRBV7-2 to TRBJ2-5, with TRBD2 matching 7 bases. Germline values: CDR1 SGHTA, CDR2 FQGNSA. This CDR3 region has 13 residues. The V segment lost 4 bases and the J segment 4 bases; nucleotides outside the gene matches: 3. The CDR3 DNA is TGTGCCAGCAGCTCCGGACTAGTAGAGACCCAGTACTTC. Its protein product is CASSSGLVETQYF.